This TCR beta chain comes out of a study of blood T cell repertoires in COVID-19. Study-level information: The analysed material was cDNA or gDNA that came from T cells, B-cell-depleted T cells, or PBMCs.

Libraries were prepared by immunoSEQ multiplex PCR; TCRdb keeps only in-frame clonotypes and omits some of them. Of 270,000 or so clones listed, approximately 89% are singletons. The V gene lost 2 bases and the J gene lost 7 bases, with 12 bases spanning the gap. Per the germline V gene, CDR1 is SGHDT and CDR2 is YYEEEE. The CDR3 loop spans 13 amino acids. Sequenced: peripheral blood. The sequence was collected from a woman aged 40 to 50 who had recovered from COVID-19. V usage is TRBV5-6 and J usage is TRBJ1-2; a weak D match, TRBD1 (6 bases). The CDR3 spells CASSLQGRGGYTF. DNA of the CDR3: TGTGCCAGCAGCTTACAGGGAAGGGGTGGCTACACCTTC.